The source of this TCR beta chain is a study of OX40 agonist ivuxolimab in advanced cancers. Study observations and caveats: The study found that CD8+ T cells averaged more expanded clones than CD4+.

Only in-frame clones appear in the TCRdb table, and some are missing; sequencing was by immunoSEQ multiplex PCR. There are about 93,000 clones in the sample; 90% to 95% occur only once, and about 2.6% lies in the top ten. Samples were taken at baseline and on day 1 of cycles 4 and 7. Germline-derived CDR1 and CDR2 are SGHAT and FQNNGV. V shed 5 bases and J shed 4 bases, with 14 bases lying between them. This CDR3 is 14 amino acids long. As concerns this clone: Its antigen is not known.

The chain recombines TRBV11-2 with TRBJ1-1; a weak D match, TRBD1 (5 bases). This receptor was identified in an adult with an advanced solid tumor such as melanoma, head and neck, liver or kidney cancer. The sequenced sample was CD4+ or CD8+ T cells sorted from blood, obtained in a trial of the OX40 agonist ivuxolimab. CDR3 coding DNA: TGTGCCAGCAGCGTCGGGCATGGGGGCACTGAAGCTTTCTTT. This codes for CASSVGHGGTEAFF.